The clone carrying this T cell receptor (beta chain) was counted between two and nine times. The antigen is not known. V lost 4 bases to trimming and J lost 15 bases; unmatched junction nucleotides: 12. The CDR3 spans 14 residues. Germline-derived CDR1 and CDR2 are LGHDT and YNNKEL (reference sequence). This sample is part of a study of post-analysis software for immune sequencing data. Findings and caveats of the study: Patients used roughly five TRBV segments, including TRBV5-6, TRBV5-1 and TRBV20-1, more often than controls.

Unique molecular identifiers were built into the TCR beta cDNA libraries. TCRdb itself ran the PCR reads through MiXCR, one entry per CDR3 protein. The sample contains approximately 440,000 distinct CDR3 sequences, roughly 45% of which appear only once. The chain uses TRBV3-1 and TRBJ2-4, with 10 bases matching TRBD2. Sequencing was carried out using blood. This clonotype was obtained from a girl aged 5-17 years with multiple sclerosis. The CDR3 here is CASSPTVLAGERYF. The DNA of the CDR3 is TGTGCCAGCAGCCCCACGGTGCTAGCGGGGGAGCGGTACTTC.